The 3 T cell receptor beta chains below come from one sample, sequenced in a study of T cells after yellow fever vaccination. TCRdb reprocessed the 5' RACE reads via MiXCR and lists one record per CDR3 protein. The table shows some 320,000 distinct CDR3 sequences, with approximately 12% occurring only once. The sample in question was CD4+ T cells sorted from PBMCs, obtained 45 days after the yellow fever booster vaccination. The origin of the receptors is a man aged 18 to 35 who received the YFV17D yellow fever vaccine.

The rearrangement links TRBV6-4 to TRBJ1-1; D gene ambiguous. Looked up from germline, CDR1 is MRHNA and CDR2 is SNTAGT. The CDR3 sequence is 16 residues long. V lost 3 bases, J lost 2 bases, and 16 bases lay in between. For the CDR3, the DNA is TGTGCCAGCAGTGAATGGCCGGCGCGCCACAACACTGAAGCTTTCTTT. Translated: CASSEWPARHNTEAFF.

Ten or more counts support this clonotype. The V call is TRBV4-1, the J call TRBJ1-2; D gene ambiguous. CDR3 length equals 15 residues. Germline CDR1 reads MGHRA; CDR2 reads YSYEKL. V dropped 1 base and J dropped 3 bases, with 12 bases sitting between them. The CDR3 region has the DNA TGCGCCAGCAGCCAAGTCCTGGGCTTAGACTATGGCTACACCTTC. Translated, it gives CASSQVLGLDYGYTF.

This clonotype has just a few counts. The V gene is TRBV7-2, the J gene TRBJ1-5; D might be TRBD1 (6 bases). The V and J ends lost 5 bases and 5 bases respectively, with 10 bases between them. CDR1 and CDR2 (germline): SGHTA, FQGNSA. The CDR3 consists of 13 residues. The CDR3 DNA sequence: TGTGCCAGCAGCCGCCAGGGGCATCAGCCCCAGCATTTT. It codes for CASSRQGHQPQHF.